This entry lists 22 T cell receptor beta chains sequenced from one sample in a study of blood T cell repertoires in COVID-19. Repertoires were generated with immunoSEQ multiplex PCR, while TCRdb's copy carries only in-frame clones and drops some. The table includes 95,000 to 150,000 clones, 75% to 90% detected once. Sequencing was carried out using peripheral blood. These receptors all come from a woman in her seventies with acute or convalescent COVID-19.

This clone is medium-sized (0.01 to 0.1%) by share. The chain is built from TRBV27 and TRBJ2-5; 7 nucleotides match TRBD2. V gave up 5 bases and J gave up 1 base; unmatched junction bases: 4. CDR1 MNHEY and CDR2 SMNVEV come from the germline V gene (reference sequence). CDR3 size: 14 residues. CDR3 region: CASSPGTTQETQYF. The CDR3 nucleotides are TGTGCCAGCAGTCCCGGGACTACCCAAGAGACCCAGTACTTC.

The chain recombines TRBV2 with TRBJ2-2; TRBD1 matches 7 bases. The germline gives CDR1 SNHLY, CDR2 FYNNEI. V lost 1 base and J lost 6; bases outside the gene matches: 2. The length of the CDR3 is 14 residues. The CDR3 region is CASSEGTGSGELFF. CDR3 coding DNA: TGTGCCAGCAGTGAAGGGACAGGTTCCGGGGAGCTGTTTTTT. The variable domain in full, completed from reference TRBV2 and TRBJ2-2, reads EPEVTQTPSHQVTQMGQEVILRCVPISNHLYFYWYRQILGQKVEFLVSFYNNEISEKSEIFDDQFSVERPDGSNFTLKIRSTKLEDSAMYFCASSEGTGSGELFFGEGSRLTVL.

This chain links TRBV28 with TRBJ1-5; perhaps TRBD1 as D (6 bases). The CDR3 has 15 amino acids. With 4 bases removed from V and 1 base from J, the gap between germline ends came to 11 bases. Germline V gene sequence: CDR1 MDHEN, CDR2 SYDVKM. CDR3 sequence: CASSWRGLSNQPQHF. CDR3 nucleotide sequence: TGTGCCAGCAGTTGGCGGGGGCTGAGCAATCAGCCCCAGCATTTT.

This chain joins TRBV9 and TRBJ1-2; 8 nucleotides agree with TRBD1. This CDR3 is 15 amino acids long. The V gene end was trimmed by 1 base and the J gene end by 6 bases; junction bases not matched to a gene: 8. CDR1 is SGDLS and CDR2 is YYNGEE in the germline V gene. The CDR3 region is CASSVSTGGTHGYTF. The CDR3 DNA reads as TGTGCCAGCAGCGTATCTACAGGGGGAACTCATGGCTACACCTTC.

The CDR3 DNA sequence: TGTGCAAGTCGCTTACTAGCCAGGACAGGACCTTCTAACTATGGCTACACCTTC. Translating it yields CASRLLARTGPSNYGYTF. This chain uses TRBV12-2 with TRBJ1-2; TRBD1 is the table's D call, not checked against the DNA. TRBV12-2 corresponds to a pseudogene. The CDR3 runs to 18 residues.

This chain connects TRBV2 to TRBJ2-3, with 9 nucleotides matching TRBD2. The CDR3 consists of 16 residues. V shed 2 bases and J 3 bases; nucleotides not matched to a gene: 6. Germline CDR1 and CDR2: SNHLY and FYNNEI. DNA of the CDR3: TGTGCCAGCAGTGAACGGGCGGGGGGGCGGACAGATACGCAGTATTTT. It codes for CASSERAGGRTDTQYF.

This rearrangement joins TRBV28 to TRBJ2-3; perhaps TRBD1 as D (6 bases). The germline V gene has CDR1 MDHEN and CDR2 SYDVKM. The V end was cut by 8 bases, the J end by 0 bases, with 15 bases between. The CDR3 is 15 amino acids. This chain's CDR3 is CASVGARLSTDTQYF. Here the CDR3 DNA reads TGTGCCAGCGTGGGGGCTAGGCTTAGCACAGATACGCAGTATTTT.

The chain has TRBV3-1 (or the pseudogene TRBV3-2) and TRBJ2-2; maybe TRBD2 (6 bases). The germline gives CDR1 LGHDT, CDR2 YNNKEL (reference sequence). Deletions cut 0 bases from V and 4 bases from J, with 15 bases between. The length of the CDR3 is 17 residues. The CDR3 nucleotides read TGTGCCAGCAGCCAAGAAATTCGGCGGGGCCGCACCGGGGAGCTGTTTTTT. Amino acids: CASSQEIRRGRTGELFF.

This chain connects TRBV28 to TRBJ1-3, with 9 nucleotides matching TRBD1. Germline V lookup: CDR1 MDHEN, CDR2 SYDVKM. This CDR3 has 18 amino acids. Trimming at V came to 3 bases and at J to 1 base, leaving 10 bases not matched to a gene. CDR3 sequence reads: CASSFPGTGIESGNTIYF. Here the CDR3 DNA reads TGTGCCAGCAGTTTCCCCGGGACAGGGATAGAATCTGGAAACACCATATATTTT.

V is TRBV7-2 and J is TRBJ1-1; D not certain. CDR3 length: 14 amino acids. The ends were cut back, 5 bases at V and 5 bases at J, with 15 bases in the middle. Germline loops: CDR1 SGHTA, CDR2 FQGNSA. CDR3: CASSPGRGRTEAFF. CDR3 in DNA: TGTGCCAGCAGCCCTGGGCGGGGAAGGACTGAAGCTTTCTTT.

This chain links TRBV21-1 with TRBJ2-5; whether TRBD1, the table's D call, matches the DNA was not checked. TRBV21-1 has pseudogene status. CDR3 length equals 14 residues. The CDR3 loop reads CASSKDKVQETQYF. The CDR3 DNA is TGTGCCAGCAGCAAAGACAAAGTACAAGAGACCCAGTACTTC.

This chain uses TRBV5-5 with TRBJ2-7, with 10 bases lining up with TRBD2. The junction had 4 bases not matched to a gene; V was cut back by 0 bases and J by 7 bases. CDR1 and CDR2 (germline): SGHKS, YYEKEE (reference sequence). This CDR3 has 14 residues. CDR3 loop: CASSLVLAGAEQYF. CDR3 coding DNA: TGTGCCAGCAGCTTGGTTCTAGCGGGGGCGGAGCAGTACTTC.

This clone was counted a few times. The gene calls are TRBV10-3 and TRBJ2-2; TRBD1 might be the D (6 bases). The germline V gene encodes CDR1 ENHRY and CDR2 SYGVKD. Trimming stripped 8 bases from V and 2 bases from J, with 12 bases between. The CDR3 extends over 14 amino acids. In nucleotides, the CDR3 is TGTGCCATCCAGGGGAACATAAACACCGGGGAGCTGTTTTTT. It yields the protein CAIQGNINTGELFF.

The chain joins TRBV27 to TRBJ2-7; TRBD1 matches at 8 bases. CDR3 length: 16 residues. J was trimmed by 5 bases and V by 2 bases; bases with no gene match: 11. The germline gives CDR1 MNHEY, CDR2 SMNVEV (reference sequence). This chain's CDR3 is CASSLQIGQGRDEQYF. CDR3 coding DNA: TGTGCCAGCAGTTTACAGATCGGACAGGGTCGAGACGAGCAGTACTTC.

This chain links TRBV20-1 with TRBJ2-7; no firm D call. There are 11 residues in the CDR3. Germline CDR1 reads DFQATT; CDR2 reads SNEGSKA (reference sequence). Trimming stripped 6 bases from V and 1 base from J, with 7 bases between. The CDR3 loop is CSALRSYEQYF. In nucleotides, the CDR3 is TGCAGTGCCCTCCGTTCCTACGAGCAGTACTTC.

The CDR3 DNA reads as TGTGCCAGCAGTGATTTAACAGGGGTTTGGTATGGCTACACCTTC. Its translation: CASSDLTGVWYGYTF. The J gene is TRBJ1-2, the V gene TRBV2; 7 bases agree with TRBD1. Losses at the gene ends were 3 bases for V and 5 bases for J; bases not matched to a gene: 9. This CDR3 is built from 15 residues. In germline, CDR1 is SNHLY, CDR2 FYNNEI.

This chain links TRBV10-2 with TRBJ1-1, with D uncertain. V was pared by 5 bases and J by 1 base, with 8 bases between. The germline V gene has CDR1 WSHSY and CDR2 SAAADI. This CDR3 has 13 residues. This chain's CDR3 is CASSLHRNTEAFF. The CDR3 DNA is TGCGCCAGCAGTTTGCACAGGAACACTGAAGCTTTCTTT.

J is TRBJ2-1 and V is TRBV5-1, with 10 positions matching TRBD1. Germline-derived CDR1 and CDR2 are SGHRS and YFSETQ. This CDR3 has 15 residues. The trim removed 7 bases at V and 8 bases at J, leaving 12 bases unmatched. CDR3 residues: CASGPGQGFTDEQFF. CDR3 nucleotides: TGCGCCAGCGGACCGGGACAGGGGTTTACCGATGAGCAGTTCTTC.

The chain links TRBV6-5 to TRBJ1-4; no clear D. Germline V gene sequence: CDR1 MNHEY, CDR2 SVGAGI. With 2 bases removed from V and 1 base from J, the gap between germline ends came to 8 bases. The CDR3 runs to 15 residues. Here the CDR3 DNA reads TGTGCCAGCAGTTACATGGGCGTAACTAATGAAAAACTGTTTTTT. Translation: CASSYMGVTNEKLFF.

This rearrangement joins TRBV5-1 to TRBJ1-2, with TRBD1 identical over 9 bases. The trim removed 2 bases at V and 7 bases at J, leaving 9 bases unmatched. This CDR3 contains 15 residues. The germline gives CDR1 SGHRS, CDR2 YFSETQ. CDR3 sequence reads: CASSLDYRGQGGYTF. CDR3 sequence (DNA): TGCGCCAGCAGCTTAGACTACAGGGGGCAAGGTGGCTACACCTTC.

This clone was seen just once. The chain links TRBV11-3 to TRBJ2-1, with 8 bases that match TRBD2. This CDR3 contains 14 residues. With V trimmed by 6 bases and J by 7 bases, 8 bases remained unmatched. Germline CDR1 is SGHNT and CDR2 is YENEEA. The CDR3 nucleotides are TGTGCCAGCAGGGAAAGCGGGGGAGGGAATGAGCAGTTCTTC. This translates into CASRESGGGNEQFF.

This sequence joins TRBV10-3 and TRBJ2-3; TRBD2 might be the D (5 bases). The CDR3 totals 15 residues. With 8 bases removed from V and 5 bases from J, the gap between germline ends came to 20 bases. Germline values: CDR1 ENHRY, CDR2 SYGVKD. This chain's CDR3 is CAISTSGPPEDTQYF. Here the CDR3 DNA reads TGTGCCATCTCTACTAGTGGGCCCCCGGAAGATACGCAGTATTTT.